This paragraph reports one T cell receptor beta chain. Libraries were prepared by immunoSEQ multiplex PCR; TCRdb keeps only in-frame clonotypes and omits some of them. Among approximately 480,000 clones listed, about 91% were seen once. The CDR3 is made up of 15 amino acids. The germline V gene has CDR1 MNHEY and CDR2 SMNVEV (reference sequence). Trimming removed 6 bases from V and 3 bases from J; junction bases left unmatched: 8. Seattle patients were enrolled during active infection and followed longitudinally. These data originate in a study of blood T cell repertoires in COVID-19. Study-level background: In each case, the material was cDNA or gDNA derived from T cells, B-cell-depleted T cells, or PBMCs.

J is TRBJ2-7 and V is TRBV27; 10 bases agree with TRBD2. The sequenced sample consisted of peripheral blood. This TCR was recovered from a man in his late teens or twenties with COVID-19, enrolled during active disease. CDR3 sequence: CASSISGGPNYEQYF. As DNA, the CDR3 is TGTGCCAGCAGCATTAGCGGGGGGCCGAACTACGAGCAGTACTTC.